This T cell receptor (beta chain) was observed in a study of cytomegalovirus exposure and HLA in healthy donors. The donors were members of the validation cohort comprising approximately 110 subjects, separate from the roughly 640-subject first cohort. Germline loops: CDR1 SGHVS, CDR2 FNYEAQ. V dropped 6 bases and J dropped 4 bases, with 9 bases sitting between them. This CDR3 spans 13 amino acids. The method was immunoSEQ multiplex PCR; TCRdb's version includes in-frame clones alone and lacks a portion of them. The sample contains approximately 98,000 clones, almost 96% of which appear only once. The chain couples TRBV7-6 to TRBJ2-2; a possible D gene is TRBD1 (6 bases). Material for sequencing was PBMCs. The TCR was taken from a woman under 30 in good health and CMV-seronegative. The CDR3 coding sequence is TGTGCCAGCAGATCAGGGGTCACCGGGGAGCTGTTTTTT. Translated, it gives CASRSGVTGELFF.